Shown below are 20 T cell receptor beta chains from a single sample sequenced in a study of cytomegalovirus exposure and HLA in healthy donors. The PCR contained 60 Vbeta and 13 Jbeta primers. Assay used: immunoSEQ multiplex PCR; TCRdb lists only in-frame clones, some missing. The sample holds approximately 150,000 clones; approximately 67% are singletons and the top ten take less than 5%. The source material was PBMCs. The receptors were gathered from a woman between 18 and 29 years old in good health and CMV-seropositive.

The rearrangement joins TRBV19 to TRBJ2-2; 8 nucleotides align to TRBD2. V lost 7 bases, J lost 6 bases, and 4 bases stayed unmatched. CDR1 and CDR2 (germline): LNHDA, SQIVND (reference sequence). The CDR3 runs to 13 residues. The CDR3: CASKDGGAGELFF. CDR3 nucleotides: TGTGCCAGTAAGGACGGGGGGGCCGGGGAGCTGTTTTTT.

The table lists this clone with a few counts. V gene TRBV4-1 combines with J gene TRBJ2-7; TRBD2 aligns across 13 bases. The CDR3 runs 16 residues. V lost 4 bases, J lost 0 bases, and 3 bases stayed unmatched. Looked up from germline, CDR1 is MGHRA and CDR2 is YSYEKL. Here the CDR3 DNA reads TGCGCCAGCAGCCGAAGGACTAGCGGGGGCTCCTACGAGCAGTACTTC. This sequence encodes CASSRRTSGGSYEQYF.

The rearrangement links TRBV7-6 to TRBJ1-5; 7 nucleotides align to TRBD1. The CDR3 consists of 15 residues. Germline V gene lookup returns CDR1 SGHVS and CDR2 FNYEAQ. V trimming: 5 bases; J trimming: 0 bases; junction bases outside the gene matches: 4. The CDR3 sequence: CASSAGTDSNQPQHF. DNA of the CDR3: TGTGCCAGCAGCGCCGGGACAGATAGCAATCAGCCCCAGCATTTT.

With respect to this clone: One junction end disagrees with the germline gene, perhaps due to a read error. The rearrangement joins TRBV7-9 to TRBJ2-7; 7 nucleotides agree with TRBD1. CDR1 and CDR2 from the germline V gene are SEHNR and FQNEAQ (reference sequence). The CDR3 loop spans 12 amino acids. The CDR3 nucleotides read TGTTCCAGCAGCTCTACAGGGGAAGCGCAGTACTTC. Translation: CSSSSTGEAQYF.

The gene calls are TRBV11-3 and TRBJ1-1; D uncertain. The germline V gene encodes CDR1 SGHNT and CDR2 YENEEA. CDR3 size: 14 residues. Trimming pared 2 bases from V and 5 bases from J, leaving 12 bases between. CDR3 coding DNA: TGTGCCAGCAGCTTATACTTCCCCGGGACTGAAGCTTTCTTT. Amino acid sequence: CASSLYFPGTEAFF.

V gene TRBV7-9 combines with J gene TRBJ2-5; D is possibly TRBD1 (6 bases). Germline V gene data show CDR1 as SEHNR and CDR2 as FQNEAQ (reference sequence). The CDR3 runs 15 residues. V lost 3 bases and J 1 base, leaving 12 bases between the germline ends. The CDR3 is CASSLAAGVQETQYF. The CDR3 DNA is TGTGCCAGCAGCTTGGCGGCAGGGGTCCAAGAGACCCAGTACTTC. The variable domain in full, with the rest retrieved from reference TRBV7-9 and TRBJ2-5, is DTGVSQNPRHKITKRGQNVTFRCDPISEHNRLYWYRQTLGQGPEFLTYFQNEAQLEKSRLLSDRFSAERPKGSFSTLEIQRTEQGDSAMYLCASSLAAGVQETQYFGPGTRLLVL.

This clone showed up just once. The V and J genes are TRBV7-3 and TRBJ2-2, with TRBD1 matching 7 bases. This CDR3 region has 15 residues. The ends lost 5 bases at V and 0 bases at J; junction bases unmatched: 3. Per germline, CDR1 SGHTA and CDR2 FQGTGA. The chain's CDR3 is CASSRQGTNTGELFF. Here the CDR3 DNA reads TGTGCCAGCAGCCGACAGGGCACGAACACCGGGGAGCTGTTTTTT.

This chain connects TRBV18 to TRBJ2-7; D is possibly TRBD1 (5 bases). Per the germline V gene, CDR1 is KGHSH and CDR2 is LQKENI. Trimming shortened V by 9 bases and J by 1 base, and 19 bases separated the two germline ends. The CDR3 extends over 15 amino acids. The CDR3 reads CASSGPPSGSYEQYF. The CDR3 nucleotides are TGTGCCAGTTCAGGCCCCCCCTCAGGGTCCTACGAGCAGTACTTC.

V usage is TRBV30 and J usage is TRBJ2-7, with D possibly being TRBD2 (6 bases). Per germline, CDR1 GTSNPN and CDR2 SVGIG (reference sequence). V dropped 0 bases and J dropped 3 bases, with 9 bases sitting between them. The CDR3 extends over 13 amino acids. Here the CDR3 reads CAWSVAGNYEQYF. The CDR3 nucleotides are TGTGCCTGGAGTGTCGCGGGAAACTACGAGCAGTACTTC.

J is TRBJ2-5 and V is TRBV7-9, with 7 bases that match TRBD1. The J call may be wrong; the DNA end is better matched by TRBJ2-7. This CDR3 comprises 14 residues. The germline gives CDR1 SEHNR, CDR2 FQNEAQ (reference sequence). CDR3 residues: CASSFTGTAYEQYF. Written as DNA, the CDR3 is TGTGCCAGCAGCTTTACCGGGACAGCCTACGAGCAGTACTTC.

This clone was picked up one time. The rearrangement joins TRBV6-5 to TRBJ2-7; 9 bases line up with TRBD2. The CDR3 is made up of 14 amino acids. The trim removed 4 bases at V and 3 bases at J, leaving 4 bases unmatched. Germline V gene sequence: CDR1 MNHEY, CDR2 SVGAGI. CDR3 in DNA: TGTGCCAGCAGTTTTAGCGGGGGCCACTACGAGCAGTACTTC. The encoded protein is CASSFSGGHYEQYF.

The CDR3 spells CASSLGGSYQPQHF. CDR3 bases: TGTGCCAGCAGTTTAGGAGGCAGTTATCAGCCCCAGCATTTT. The chain carries TRBV28 and TRBJ1-5; D call uncertain. CDR3 length equals 14 residues. The germline V gene has CDR1 MDHEN and CDR2 SYDVKM. V was trimmed by 2 bases and J by 5 bases, leaving 10 bases between them.

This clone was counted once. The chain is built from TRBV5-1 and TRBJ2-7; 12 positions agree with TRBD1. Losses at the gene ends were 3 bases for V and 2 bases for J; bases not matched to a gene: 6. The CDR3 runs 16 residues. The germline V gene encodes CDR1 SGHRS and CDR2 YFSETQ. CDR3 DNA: TGCGCCAGCAGCTCATACCGGGACAGGGGGCCCTACGAGCAGTACTTC. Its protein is CASSSYRDRGPYEQYF. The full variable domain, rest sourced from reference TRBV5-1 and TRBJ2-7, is KAGVTQTPRYLIKTRGQQVTLSCSPISGHRSVSWYQQTPGQGLQFLFEYFSETQRNKGNFPGRFSGRQFSNSRSEMNVSTLELGDSALYLCASSSYRDRGPYEQYFGPGTRLTVT.

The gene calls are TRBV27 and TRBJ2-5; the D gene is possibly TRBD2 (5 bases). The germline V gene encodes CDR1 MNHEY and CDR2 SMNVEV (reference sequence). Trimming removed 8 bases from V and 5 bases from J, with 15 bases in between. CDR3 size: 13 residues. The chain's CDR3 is CASLPPGGETQYF. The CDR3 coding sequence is TGTGCCAGCCTCCCTCCGGGCGGGGAGACCCAGTACTTC.

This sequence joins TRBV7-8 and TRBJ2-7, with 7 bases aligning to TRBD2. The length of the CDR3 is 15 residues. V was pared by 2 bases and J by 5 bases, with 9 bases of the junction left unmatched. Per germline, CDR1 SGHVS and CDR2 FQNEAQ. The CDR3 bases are TGTGCCAGCAGCTTACGACAGCGGGGCGTCCACGAGCAGTACTTC. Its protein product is CASSLRQRGVHEQYF.

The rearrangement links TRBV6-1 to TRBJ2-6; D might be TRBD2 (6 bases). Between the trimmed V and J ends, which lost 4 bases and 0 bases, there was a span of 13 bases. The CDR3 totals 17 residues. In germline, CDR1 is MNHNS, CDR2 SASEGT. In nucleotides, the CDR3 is TGTGCCAGCAGTGTACGCCGGGGGATCTCTGGGGCCAACGTCCTGACTTTC. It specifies CASSVRRGISGANVLTF.

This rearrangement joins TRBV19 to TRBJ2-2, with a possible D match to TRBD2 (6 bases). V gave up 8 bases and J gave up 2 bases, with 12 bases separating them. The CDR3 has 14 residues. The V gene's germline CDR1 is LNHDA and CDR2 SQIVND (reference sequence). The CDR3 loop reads CASSGTVNTGELFF. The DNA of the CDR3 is TGTGCCAGTTCCGGGACTGTTAACACCGGGGAGCTGTTTTTT.

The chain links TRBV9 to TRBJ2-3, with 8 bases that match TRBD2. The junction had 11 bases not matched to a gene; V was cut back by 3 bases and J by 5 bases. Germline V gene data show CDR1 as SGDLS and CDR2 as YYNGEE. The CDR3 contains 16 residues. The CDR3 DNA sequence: TGTGCCAGCAGCGAAAGAGCGGGAGTCGACGGAGATACGCAGTATTTT. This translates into CASSERAGVDGDTQYF.

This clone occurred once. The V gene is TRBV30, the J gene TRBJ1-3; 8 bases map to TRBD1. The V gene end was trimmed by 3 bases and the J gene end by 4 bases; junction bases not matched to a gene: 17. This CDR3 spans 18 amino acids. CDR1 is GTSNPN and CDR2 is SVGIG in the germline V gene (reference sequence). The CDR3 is CAWSLFRGQGFEGNTIYF. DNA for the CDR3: TGTGCCTGGAGCCTCTTCCGCGGACAGGGATTCGAAGGAAACACCATATATTTT.

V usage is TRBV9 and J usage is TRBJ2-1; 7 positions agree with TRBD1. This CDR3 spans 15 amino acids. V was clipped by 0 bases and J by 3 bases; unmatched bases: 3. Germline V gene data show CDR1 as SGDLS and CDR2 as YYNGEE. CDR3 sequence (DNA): TGTGCCAGCAGCGTAGACGGGACAGACTACAATGAGCAGTTCTTC. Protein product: CASSVDGTDYNEQFF.